This TCR beta chain was sequenced in a study of T cells in women clearing cervical HPV infection. Study-wide background: Donors had HPV16-related CIN3 or worse; 2 had invasive cancer.

The assay was immunoSEQ multiplex PCR, and TCRdb's table has in-frame clones only and misses some. Here the sample table reports about 36,000 clones. The CDR3 loop spans 13 amino acids. Looked up from germline, CDR1 is LNHDA and CDR2 is SQIVND (reference sequence). Worth noting for this clone: No antigen is known for it. The CDR3 extends 3 residues past the end of the read, so its final part is completed from the germline J gene.

Study-wide points: Controls had more TRBV6-7 (about 0.16%) than cases (about 0.11%). T-cell numbers per sample were unknown and may explain richness differences.

The sample taken for sequencing was blood buffy coat. The clonotype was recovered from a woman aged 18 to 75 with a cervical HPV16 infection that either progressed to CIN3+ or cleared (not recorded which). The chain has TRBV19 and TRBJ2-4; D possibly corresponds to TRBD1 (5 bases). The CDR3 is CASSIQGNYGQYF. Incomplete CDR3 DNA: TGTGCCAGTAGTATACAGGGAAACTATGGT.